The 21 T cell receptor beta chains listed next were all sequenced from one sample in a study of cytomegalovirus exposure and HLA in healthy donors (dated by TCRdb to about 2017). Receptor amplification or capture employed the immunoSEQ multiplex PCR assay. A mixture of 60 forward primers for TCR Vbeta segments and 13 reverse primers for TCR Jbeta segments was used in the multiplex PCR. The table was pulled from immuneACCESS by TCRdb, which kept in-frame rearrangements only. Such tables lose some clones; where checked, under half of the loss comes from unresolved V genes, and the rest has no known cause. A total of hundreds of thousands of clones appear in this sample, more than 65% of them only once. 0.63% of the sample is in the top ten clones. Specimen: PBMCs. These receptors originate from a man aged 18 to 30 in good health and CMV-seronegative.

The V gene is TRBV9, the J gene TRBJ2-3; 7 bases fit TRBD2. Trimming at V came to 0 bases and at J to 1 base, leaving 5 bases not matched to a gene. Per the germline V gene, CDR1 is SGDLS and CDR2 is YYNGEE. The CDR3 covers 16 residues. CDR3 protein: CASSVGLADRTDTQYF. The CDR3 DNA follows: TGTGCCAGCAGCGTAGGGCTAGCGGACCGCACAGATACGCAGTATTTT.

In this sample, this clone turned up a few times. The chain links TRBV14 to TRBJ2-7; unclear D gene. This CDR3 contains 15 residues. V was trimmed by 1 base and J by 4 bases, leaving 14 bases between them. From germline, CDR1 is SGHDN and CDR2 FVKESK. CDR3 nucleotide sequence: TGTGCCAGCAGCCAAGCCCTAGTAAATCTATACGAGCAGTACTTC. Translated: CASSQALVNLYEQYF.

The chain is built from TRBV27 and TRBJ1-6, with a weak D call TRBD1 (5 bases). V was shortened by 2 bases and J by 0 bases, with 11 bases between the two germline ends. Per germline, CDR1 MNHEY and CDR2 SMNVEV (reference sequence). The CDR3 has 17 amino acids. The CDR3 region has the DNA TGTGCCAGCAGTTTAGGGGGGATGAGCTCCTATAATTCACCCCTCCACTTT. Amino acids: CASSLGGMSSYNSPLHF.

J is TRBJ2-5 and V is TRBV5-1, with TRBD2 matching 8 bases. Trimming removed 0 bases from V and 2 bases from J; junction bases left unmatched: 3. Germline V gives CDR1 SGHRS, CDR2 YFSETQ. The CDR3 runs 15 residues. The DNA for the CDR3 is TGCGCCAGCAGCTTGGCCGGGGGGGGGCAAGAGACCCAGTACTTC. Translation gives CASSLAGGGQETQYF. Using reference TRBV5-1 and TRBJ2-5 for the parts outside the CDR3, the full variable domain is KAGVTQTPRYLIKTRGQQVTLSCSPISGHRSVSWYQQTPGQGLQFLFEYFSETQRNKGNFPGRFSGRQFSNSRSEMNVSTLELGDSALYLCASSLAGGGQETQYFGPGTRLLVL.

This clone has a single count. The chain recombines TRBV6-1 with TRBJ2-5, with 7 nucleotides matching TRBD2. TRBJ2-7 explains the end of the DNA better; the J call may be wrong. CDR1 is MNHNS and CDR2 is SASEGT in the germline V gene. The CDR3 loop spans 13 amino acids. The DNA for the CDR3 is TGTGCCAGCATCCCTCCTAGCGGCTACGAGCAGTACTTC. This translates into CASIPPSGYEQYF.

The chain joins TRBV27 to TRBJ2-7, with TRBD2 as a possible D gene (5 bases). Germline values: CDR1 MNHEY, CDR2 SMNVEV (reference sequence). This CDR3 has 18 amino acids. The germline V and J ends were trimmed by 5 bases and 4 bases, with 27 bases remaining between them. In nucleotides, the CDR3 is TGTGCCAGCAGTCCCGTATTGAGGGTAAGCCTGGTGCCATACGAGCAGTACTTC. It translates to CASSPVLRVSLVPYEQYF.

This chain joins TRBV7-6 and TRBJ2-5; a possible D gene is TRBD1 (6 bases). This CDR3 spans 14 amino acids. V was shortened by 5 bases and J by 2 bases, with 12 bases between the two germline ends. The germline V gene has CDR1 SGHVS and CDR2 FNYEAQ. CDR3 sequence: CASSPFGQQETQYF. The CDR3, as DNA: TGTGCCAGCAGCCCATTCGGACAGCAAGAGACCCAGTACTTC.

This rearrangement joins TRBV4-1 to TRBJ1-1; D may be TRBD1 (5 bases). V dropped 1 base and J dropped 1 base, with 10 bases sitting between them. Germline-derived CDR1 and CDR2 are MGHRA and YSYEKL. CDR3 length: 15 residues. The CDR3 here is CASSQGFQGNTEAFF. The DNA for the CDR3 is TGCGCCAGCAGCCAAGGTTTTCAGGGGAACACTGAAGCTTTCTTT.

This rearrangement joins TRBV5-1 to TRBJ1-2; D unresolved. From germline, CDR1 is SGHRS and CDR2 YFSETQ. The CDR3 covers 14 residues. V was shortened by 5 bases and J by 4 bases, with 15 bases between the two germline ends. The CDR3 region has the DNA TGCGCCAGCAGACCCCCGGGGAGGTCCTATGGCTACACCTTC. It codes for CASRPPGRSYGYTF.

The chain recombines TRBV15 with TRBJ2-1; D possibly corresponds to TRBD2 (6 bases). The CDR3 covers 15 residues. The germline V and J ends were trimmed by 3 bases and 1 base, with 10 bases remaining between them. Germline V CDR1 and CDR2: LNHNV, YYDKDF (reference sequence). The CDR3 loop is CATSRGGVSYNEQFF. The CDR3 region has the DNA TGTGCCACCAGCAGGGGAGGAGTATCCTACAATGAGCAGTTCTTC. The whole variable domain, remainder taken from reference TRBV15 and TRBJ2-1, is DAMVIQNPRYQVTQFGKPVTLSCSQTLNHNVMYWYQQKSSQAPKLLFHYYDKDFNNEADTPDNFQSRRPNTSFCFLDIRSPGLGDTAMYLCATSRGGVSYNEQFFGPGTRLTVL.

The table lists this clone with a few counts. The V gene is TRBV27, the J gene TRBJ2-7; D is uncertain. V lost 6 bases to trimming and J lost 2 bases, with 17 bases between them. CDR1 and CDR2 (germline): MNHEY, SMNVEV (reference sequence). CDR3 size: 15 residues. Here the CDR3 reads CASRYMSAATYEQYF. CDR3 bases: TGTGCCAGCAGATACATGTCGGCGGCGACCTACGAGCAGTACTTC.

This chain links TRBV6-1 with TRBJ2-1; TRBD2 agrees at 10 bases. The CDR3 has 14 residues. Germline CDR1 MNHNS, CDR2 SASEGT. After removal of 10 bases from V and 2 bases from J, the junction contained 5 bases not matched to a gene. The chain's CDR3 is CATSSGSAYNEQFF. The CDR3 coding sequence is TGTGCCACCTCTAGCGGGAGCGCCTACAATGAGCAGTTCTTC.

In DNA form, the CDR3 reads TGTGCCAGCAGTGGGGGCGCCCGGGGGGAGACCCAGTACTTC. Its translation: CASSGGARGETQYF. This chain connects TRBV2 to TRBJ2-5, with D possibly matching TRBD2 (6 bases). CDR3 length equals 14 residues. Trimming took 4 bases from V and 5 from J, leaving 14 bases between them. The V gene's germline CDR1 is SNHLY and CDR2 FYNNEI.

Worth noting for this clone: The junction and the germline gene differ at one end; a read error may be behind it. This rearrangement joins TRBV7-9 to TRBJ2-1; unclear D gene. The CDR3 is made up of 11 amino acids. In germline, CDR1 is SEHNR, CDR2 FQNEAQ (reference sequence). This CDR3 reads CSSSLYNEQFF. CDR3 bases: TGTTCCAGCAGCCTCTACAATGAGCAGTTCTTC.

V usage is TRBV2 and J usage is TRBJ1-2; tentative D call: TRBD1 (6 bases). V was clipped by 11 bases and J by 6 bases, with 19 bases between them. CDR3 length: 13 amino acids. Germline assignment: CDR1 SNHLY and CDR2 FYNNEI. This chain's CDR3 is CAGILGQLNGYTF. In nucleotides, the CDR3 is TGTGCCGGAATACTTGGACAGTTGAATGGCTACACCTTC.

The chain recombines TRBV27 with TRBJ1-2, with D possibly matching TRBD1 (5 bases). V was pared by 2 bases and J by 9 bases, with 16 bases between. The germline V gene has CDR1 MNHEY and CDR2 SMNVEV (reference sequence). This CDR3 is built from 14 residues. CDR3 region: CASSLGVRGRSYTF. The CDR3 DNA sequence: TGTGCCAGCAGTTTAGGAGTAAGGGGAAGGAGCTACACCTTC.

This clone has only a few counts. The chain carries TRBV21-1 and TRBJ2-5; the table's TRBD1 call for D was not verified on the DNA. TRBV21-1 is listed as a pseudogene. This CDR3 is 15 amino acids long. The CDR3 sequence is CASSKAYRFQETQYF. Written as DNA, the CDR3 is TGTGCCAGCAGCAAAGCCTACAGGTTCCAAGAGACCCAGTACTTC.

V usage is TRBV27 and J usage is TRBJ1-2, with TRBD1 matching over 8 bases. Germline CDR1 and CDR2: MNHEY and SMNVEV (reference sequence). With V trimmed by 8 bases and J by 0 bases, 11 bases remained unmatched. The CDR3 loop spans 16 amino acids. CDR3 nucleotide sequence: TGTGCCAGCCTGCCGTCAGGGGGCCGAGCTAACTATGGCTACACCTTC. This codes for CASLPSGGRANYGYTF.

CDR3 nucleotide sequence: TGTGCCAGTAGTGTAGGGGACAGCCGCACCGGGGAGCTGTTTTTT. Its protein product is CASSVGDSRTGELFF. The V gene is TRBV19, the J gene TRBJ2-2; 7 bases match TRBD1. Losses at the gene ends were 5 bases for V and 4 bases for J; bases not matched to a gene: 7. The CDR3 contains 15 residues. CDR1 and CDR2 (germline): LNHDA, SQIVND (reference sequence).

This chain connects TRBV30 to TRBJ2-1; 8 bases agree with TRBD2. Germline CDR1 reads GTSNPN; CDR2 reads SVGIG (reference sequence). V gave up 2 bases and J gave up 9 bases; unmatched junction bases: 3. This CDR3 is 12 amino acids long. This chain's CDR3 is CAWSNSGVEQFF. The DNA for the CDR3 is TGTGCCTGGAGTAATAGCGGGGTTGAGCAGTTCTTC.

CDR3 residues: CASSWDSRAVSYTF. For the CDR3, the DNA is TGTGCCAGCTCATGGGACTCCCGTGCTGTAAGCTACACCTTC. The V and J genes are TRBV18 and TRBJ1-2, with D possibly TRBD1 on 5 matching bases. Looked up from germline, CDR1 is KGHSH and CDR2 is LQKENI. The CDR3 contains 14 residues. With 5 bases removed from V and 9 bases from J, the gap between germline ends came to 19 bases.